This TCR beta chain was identified during a study of CXCR3-negative and CXCR3-positive naive CD8 T cells. Whole-study findings and limits: For CXCR3-positive naive cells, TRB CDR3s were more hydrophobic than those of CXCR3-negative naive cells.

The method, 5' RACE with UMI labels, was used to prepare the TRB cDNA libraries. From the 5' RACE reads, TCRdb lists one entry per CDR3 protein and no DNA. The sample table sets out some 150,000 distinct CDR3 sequences. Details on this clonotype: As yet, its antigen is unknown.

CDR3 length equals 17 residues. CDR1 SGHVS and CDR2 FNYEAQ come from the germline V gene. This rearrangement joins TRBV7-6 to TRBJ2-5; TCRdb selects TRBD1, and the lack of DNA leaves this call unchecked. Sequences were obtained from naive CXCR3+ CD8+ T cells from blood. Subset here: CD45RO-CCR7+CD27+CD95- naive CD8+ T cells expressing CXCR3 (TNR3+). The clonotype was recovered from a human donor in good health. Some clones in this sample may be carry-over from other donors' samples. This CDR3 is CASSLRLAGELRETQYF.